Presented here are 14 T cell receptor beta chains from one specimen sequenced in a study of OX40 agonist ivuxolimab in advanced cancers. Sequencing used immunoSEQ multiplex PCR; TCRdb keeps in-frame clones, though not all of them. The repertoire includes some 27,000 clones, roughly 85% of them detected once, and around 10% sits in the top ten. Source: CD4+ or CD8+ T cells sorted from blood, taken in a trial of the OX40 agonist ivuxolimab. These receptors were collected from an adult with an advanced solid tumor such as melanoma, head and neck, liver or kidney cancer.

The V call is TRBV6-1, the J call TRBJ1-4, with D possibly TRBD1 on 5 matching bases. The V and J ends lost 4 bases and 8 bases respectively, with 8 bases between them. Germline V gene sequence: CDR1 MNHNS, CDR2 SASEGT. The CDR3 runs 12 residues. This CDR3 reads CASSARQEKLFF. The DNA for the CDR3 is TGTGCCAGCAGTGCTCGACAGGAAAAACTGTTTTTT.

J is TRBJ2-7 and V is TRBV30; 15 bases fit TRBD2. V was clipped by 8 bases and J by 6 bases; unmatched bases: 5. Looked up from germline, CDR1 is GTSNPN and CDR2 is SVGIG (reference sequence). This CDR3 is built from 13 residues. The CDR3 region is CAGTSGGWSEQYF. CDR3 coding DNA: TGTGCCGGGACTAGCGGGGGGTGGAGCGAGCAGTACTTC.

V and J are TRBV4-2 and TRBJ1-5; 10 positions match TRBD1. Germline loops: CDR1 LGHNA, CDR2 YNFKEQ. The ends lost 2 bases at V and 6 bases at J; junction bases unmatched: 4. This CDR3 is 15 amino acids long. CDR3 region: CASSQPGQGPQPQHF. The CDR3 region has the DNA TGTGCCAGCAGCCAACCGGGACAGGGGCCTCAGCCCCAGCATTTT.

CDR3 in DNA: TGTGCCAGTAGTCCCGGGGTCCTCCCCTACGAGCAGTACTTC. This encodes CASSPGVLPYEQYF. V usage is TRBV19 and J usage is TRBJ2-7, with D tentatively TRBD2 (5 bases). Trimming took off 5 bases at V and 2 bases at J, with 13 bases between the two ends. Germline V gives CDR1 LNHDA, CDR2 SQIVND (reference sequence). The CDR3 is made up of 14 amino acids.

J is TRBJ2-1 and V is TRBV27; 12 bases are shared with TRBD2. CDR1 MNHEY and CDR2 SMNVEV come from the germline V gene (reference sequence). This CDR3 contains 19 residues. The ends lost 4 bases at V and 9 bases at J; junction bases unmatched: 19. In nucleotides, the CDR3 is TGTGCCAGCAGTTCCCCCCTAGCGGGGGGGGCTTCTATTATAGTTGAGCAGTTCTTC. Translation: CASSSPLAGGASIIVEQFF.

This clone came up once. The chain carries TRBV5-8 and TRBJ2-3; a weak D match, TRBD1 (6 bases). Trimming cost V 0 bases and J 0 bases, with 8 bases left between them. The CDR3 extends over 15 amino acids. CDR1 and CDR2 (germline): SGHTS, YDEGEE. The CDR3 reads CASSLGTASTDTQYF. CDR3 coding DNA: TGTGCCAGCAGCTTGGGGACAGCCAGCACAGATACGCAGTATTTT.

The J gene is TRBJ1-1, the V gene TRBV7-2, with D possibly TRBD1 on 5 matching bases. CDR3 length: 12 residues. Trimming pared 5 bases from V and 7 bases from J, leaving 11 bases between. Per germline, CDR1 SGHTA and CDR2 FQGNSA. CDR3 sequence: CASSPGTDEAFF. The CDR3 coding sequence is TGTGCCAGCAGCCCCGGGACGGATGAAGCTTTCTTT.

V is TRBV12-5 and J is TRBJ2-2, with 8 bases aligning to TRBD1. Germline CDR1 LGHNT, CDR2 FRNRAP. Unmatched junction bases numbered 8, after V lost 2 bases and J lost 0 bases. The CDR3 extends over 18 amino acids. CDR3 coding DNA: TGTGCTAGTGGTTTGCCACTTGGGGACAGGACGAACACCGGGGAGCTGTTTTTT. As protein: CASGLPLGDRTNTGELFF. Based on the CDR3 plus reference TRBV12-5 and TRBJ2-2, the full variable domain is DARVTQTPRHKVTEMGQEVTMRCQPILGHNTVFWYRQTMMQGLELLAYFRNRAPLDDSGMPKDRFSAEMPDATLATLKIQPSEPRDSAVYFCASGLPLGDRTNTGELFFGEGSRLTVL.

There are a few counts of this clone. The rearrangement uses TRBV15 and TRBJ2-3; maybe TRBD1 (5 bases). V was shortened by 0 bases and J by 2 bases, with 15 bases between the two germline ends. CDR1 is LNHNV and CDR2 is YYDKDF in the germline V gene (reference sequence). The CDR3 runs to 17 residues. This chain's CDR3 is CATSRDLGPIYTDTQYF. In DNA form, the CDR3 reads TGTGCCACCAGCAGAGATTTGGGGCCCATTTACACAGATACGCAGTATTTT.

The rearrangement joins TRBV5-6 to TRBJ2-7; D unresolved. V was pared by 4 bases and J by 3 bases, with 14 bases between. Germline V gives CDR1 SGHDT, CDR2 YYEEEE. The CDR3 sequence is 14 residues long. CDR3 bases: TGTGCCAGCAGCCGAAATAACTACTTCTACGAGCAGTACTTC. Its protein is CASSRNNYFYEQYF.

In this sample, this clone turned up once. The V call is TRBV7-6, the J call TRBJ2-3; D is uncertain. Germline V gives CDR1 SGHVS, CDR2 FNYEAQ. This CDR3 contains 15 residues. Trimming left V 1 base short and J 0 bases short, with 8 bases between. The CDR3 bases are TGTGCCAGCAGCTTAGGACTCGCTAGCACAGATACGCAGTATTTT. This sequence encodes CASSLGLASTDTQYF.

The rearrangement joins TRBV19 to TRBJ1-1; D is uncertain. V lost 7 bases, J lost 1 base, and 7 bases lay in between. This CDR3 comprises 12 residues. Germline CDR1 LNHDA, CDR2 SQIVND (reference sequence). Here the CDR3 reads CASIAGNTEAFF. Written as DNA, the CDR3 is TGTGCCAGTATTGCAGGGAACACTGAAGCTTTCTTT.

This clone has a single count. The CDR3 nucleotides are TGTGCCAGCAGCCGAAGGGGGTTCCCCTACGAGCAGTACTTC. Translating gives CASSRRGFPYEQYF. The rearrangement uses TRBV13 and TRBJ2-7; TRBD1 might be the D (6 bases). The CDR3 is 14 amino acids. Germline loops: CDR1 PRHDT, CDR2 FYEKMQ (reference sequence). V lost 5 bases, J lost 2 bases, and 13 bases lay in between.

The chain carries TRBV7-9 and TRBJ2-2; maybe TRBD2 (6 bases). V shed 4 bases and J shed 0 bases, with 18 bases lying between them. CDR1 is SEHNR, CDR2 FQNEAQ, per germline (reference sequence). This CDR3 comprises 18 residues. Here the CDR3 reads CASSSFWPGLANTGELFF. In DNA form, the CDR3 reads TGTGCCAGCAGCTCCTTCTGGCCGGGACTCGCGAACACCGGGGAGCTGTTTTTT.